This T cell receptor (beta chain) came from a study of shared clonotypes between healthy human individuals. Points from the study as a whole: As a rule, naive subsets had a larger estimated richness than memory subsets.

CD45RO-negative, CCR7-positively selected cells formed the naive CD8 fraction, excluding terminally differentiated effector memory CD45RA+ cells. Donors had no recently reported acute infections or vaccinations and were HIV-negative. As regards this clone: Antigen specificity is unknown.

Deep-level assay runs were performed. The authors split each subset's genomic DNA evenly across several immunoSEQ plates. Data came from immunoSEQ multiplex PCR; TCRdb stores just in-frame clones and leaves some out. This repertoire shows millions of clones, about 92% found once; its top ten account for around 1.7%. Trimming took off 0 bases at V and 4 bases at J, with 12 bases between the two ends. From germline, CDR1 is MGHRA and CDR2 YSYEKL. CDR3 length: 15 amino acids. This chain connects TRBV4-1 to TRBJ1-2, with D tentatively TRBD1 (5 bases). The TCR was taken from a man younger than 35 in good health. Some clones in this sample may be carry-over from other donors' samples. The material sequenced was naive CD8+ T cells from PBMCs. CDR3 DNA: TGCGCCAGCAGCCAAGATCCCGGGGGTTCCTATGGCTACACCTTC. Its protein is CASSQDPGGSYGYTF.